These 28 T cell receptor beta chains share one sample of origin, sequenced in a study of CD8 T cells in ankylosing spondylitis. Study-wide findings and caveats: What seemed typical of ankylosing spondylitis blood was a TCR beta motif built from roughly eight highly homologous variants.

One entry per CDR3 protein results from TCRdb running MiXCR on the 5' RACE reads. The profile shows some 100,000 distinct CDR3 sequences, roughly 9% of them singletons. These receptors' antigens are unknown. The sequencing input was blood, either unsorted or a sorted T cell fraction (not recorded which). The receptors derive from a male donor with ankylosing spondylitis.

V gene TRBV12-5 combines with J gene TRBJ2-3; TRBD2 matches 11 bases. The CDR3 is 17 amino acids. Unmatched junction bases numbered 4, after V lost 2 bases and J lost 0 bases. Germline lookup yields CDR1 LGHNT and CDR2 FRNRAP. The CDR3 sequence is CASGLPRTSGSTDTQYF. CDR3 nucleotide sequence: TGTGCTAGTGGTTTGCCAAGGACTAGCGGGAGCACAGATACGCAGTATTTT.

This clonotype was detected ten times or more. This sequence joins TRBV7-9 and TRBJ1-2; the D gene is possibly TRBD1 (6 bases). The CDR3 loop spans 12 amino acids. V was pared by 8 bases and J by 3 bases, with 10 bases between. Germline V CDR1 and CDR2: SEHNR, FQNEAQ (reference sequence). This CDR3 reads CASLYRDYGYTF. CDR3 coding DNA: TGTGCCAGCCTCTACAGGGACTATGGCTACACCTTC. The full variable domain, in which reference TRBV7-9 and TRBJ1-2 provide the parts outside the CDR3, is DTGVSQNPRHKITKRGQNVTFRCDPISEHNRLYWYRQTLGQGPEFLTYFQNEAQLEKSRLLSDRFSAERPKGSFSTLEIQRTEQGDSAMYLCASLYRDYGYTFGSGTRLTVV.

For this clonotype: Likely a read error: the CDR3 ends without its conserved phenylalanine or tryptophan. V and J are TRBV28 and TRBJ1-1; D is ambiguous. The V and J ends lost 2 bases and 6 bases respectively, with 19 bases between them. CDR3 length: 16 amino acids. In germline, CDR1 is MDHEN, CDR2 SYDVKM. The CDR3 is CASSLMSGLAGPEAFL. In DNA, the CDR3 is TGTGCCAGCAGTTTAATGTCTGGGCTGGCGGGCCCTGAAGCTTTCCTT.

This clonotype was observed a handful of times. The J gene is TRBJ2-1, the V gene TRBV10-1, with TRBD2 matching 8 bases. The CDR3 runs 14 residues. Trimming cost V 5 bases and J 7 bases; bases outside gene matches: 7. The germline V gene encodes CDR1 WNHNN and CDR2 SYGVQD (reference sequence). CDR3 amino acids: CASSPGLGQNEQFF. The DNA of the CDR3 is TGCGCCAGCAGTCCGGGACTAGGCCAAAATGAGCAGTTCTTC.

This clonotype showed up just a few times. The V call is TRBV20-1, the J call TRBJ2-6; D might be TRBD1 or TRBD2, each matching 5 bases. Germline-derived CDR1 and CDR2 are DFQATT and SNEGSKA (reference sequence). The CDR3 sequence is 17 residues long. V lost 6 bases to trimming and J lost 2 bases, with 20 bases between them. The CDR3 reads CSAPRGRPTTGANVLTF. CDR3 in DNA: TGCAGTGCCCCCCGGGGCAGGCCAACAACTGGGGCCAACGTCCTGACTTTC.

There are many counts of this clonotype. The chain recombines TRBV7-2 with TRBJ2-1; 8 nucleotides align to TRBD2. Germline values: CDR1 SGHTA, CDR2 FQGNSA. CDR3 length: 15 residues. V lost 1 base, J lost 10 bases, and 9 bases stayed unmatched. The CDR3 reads CASSLVAGSSWEQFF. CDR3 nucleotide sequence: TGTGCCAGCAGCTTAGTAGCGGGGAGTTCTTGGGAGCAGTTCTTC.

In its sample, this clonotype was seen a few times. The CDR3 DNA sequence: TGTGCCAGCAGTGAGCAAGGTGGGCTCAACTACGAGCAGTACTTC. Translated, it gives CASSEQGGLNYEQYF. The rearrangement links TRBV6-1 to TRBJ2-7; D gene ambiguous. There are 15 residues in the CDR3. Germline values: CDR1 MNHNS, CDR2 SASEGT. V shed 3 bases and J shed 3 bases, with 15 bases lying between them.

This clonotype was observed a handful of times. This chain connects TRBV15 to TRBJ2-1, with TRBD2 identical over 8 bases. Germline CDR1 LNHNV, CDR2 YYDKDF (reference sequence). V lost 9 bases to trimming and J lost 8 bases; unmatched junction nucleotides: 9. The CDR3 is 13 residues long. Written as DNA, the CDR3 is TGTGCCACAGGGCGGGAGGAAGGGGATGAGCAGTTCTTC. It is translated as CATGREEGDEQFF.

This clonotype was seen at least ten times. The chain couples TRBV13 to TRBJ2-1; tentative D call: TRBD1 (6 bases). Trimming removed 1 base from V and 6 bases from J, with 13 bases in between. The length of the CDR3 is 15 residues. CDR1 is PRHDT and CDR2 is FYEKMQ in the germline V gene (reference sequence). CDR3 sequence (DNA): TGTGCCAGCAGCTTAGAACAGGGACAAGGCAATGAGCAGTTCTTC. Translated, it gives CASSLEQGQGNEQFF.

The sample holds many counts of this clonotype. As DNA, the CDR3 is TGTGCCAGCAGCTTTGGGGGGGGGACTAGCGGGACATACGAGCAGTACTTC. Its translation: CASSFGGGTSGTYEQYF. The V call is TRBV11-2, the J call TRBJ2-7; 13 bases line up with TRBD2. This CDR3 region has 17 residues. Per the germline V gene, CDR1 is SGHAT and CDR2 is FQNNGV. J gave up 4 bases and V 3 bases, and 9 bases lay outside the gene matches. Variable domain in full (rest from reference TRBV11-2 and TRBJ2-7): EAGVAQSPRYKIIEKRQSVAFWCNPISGHATLYWYQQILGQGPKLLIQFQNNGVVDDSQLPKDRFSAERLKGVDSTLKIQPAKLEDSAVYLCASSFGGGTSGTYEQYFGPGTRLTVT.

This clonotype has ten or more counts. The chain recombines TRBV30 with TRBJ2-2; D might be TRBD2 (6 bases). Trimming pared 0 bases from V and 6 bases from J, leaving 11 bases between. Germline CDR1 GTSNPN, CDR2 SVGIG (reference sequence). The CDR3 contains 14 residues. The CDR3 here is CAWSVPRESGELFF. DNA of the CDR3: TGTGCCTGGAGTGTACCTCGGGAGTCCGGGGAGCTGTTTTTT.

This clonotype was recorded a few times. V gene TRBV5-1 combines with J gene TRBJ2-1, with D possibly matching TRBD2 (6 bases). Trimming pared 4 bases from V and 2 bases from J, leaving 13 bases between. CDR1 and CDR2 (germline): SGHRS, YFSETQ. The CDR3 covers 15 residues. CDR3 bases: TGCGCCAGCAGCGCCGGGACTGGTACCTACAATGAGCAGTTCTTC. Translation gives CASSAGTGTYNEQFF.

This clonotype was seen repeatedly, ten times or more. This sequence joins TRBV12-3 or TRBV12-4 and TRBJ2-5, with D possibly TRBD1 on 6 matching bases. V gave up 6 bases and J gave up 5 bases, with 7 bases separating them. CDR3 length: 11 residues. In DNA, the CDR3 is TGTGCCAGCAGCCAGGGGGAGACCCAGTACTTC. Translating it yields CASSQGETQYF.

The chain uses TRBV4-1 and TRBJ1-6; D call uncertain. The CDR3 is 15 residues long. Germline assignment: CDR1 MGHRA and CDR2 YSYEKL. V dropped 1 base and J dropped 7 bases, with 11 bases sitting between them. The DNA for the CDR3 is TGCGCCAGCAGCCAAGTTCTACAGTCAAATTCACCCCTCCACTTT. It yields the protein CASSQVLQSNSPLHF.

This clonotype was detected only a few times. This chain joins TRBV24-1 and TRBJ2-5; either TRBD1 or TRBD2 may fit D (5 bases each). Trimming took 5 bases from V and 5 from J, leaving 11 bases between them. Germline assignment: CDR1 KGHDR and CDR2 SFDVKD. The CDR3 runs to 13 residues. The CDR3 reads CATSGGEWETQYF. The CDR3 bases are TGTGCCACCAGTGGAGGGGAGTGGGAGACCCAGTACTTC.

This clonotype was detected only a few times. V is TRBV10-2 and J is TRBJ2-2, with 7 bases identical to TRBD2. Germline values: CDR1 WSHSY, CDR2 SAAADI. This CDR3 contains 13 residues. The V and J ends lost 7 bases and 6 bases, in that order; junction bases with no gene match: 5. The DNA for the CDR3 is TGCGCCAGCAATGATGGGGGGGCCGGGGAGCTGTTTTTT. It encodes CASNDGGAGELFF.

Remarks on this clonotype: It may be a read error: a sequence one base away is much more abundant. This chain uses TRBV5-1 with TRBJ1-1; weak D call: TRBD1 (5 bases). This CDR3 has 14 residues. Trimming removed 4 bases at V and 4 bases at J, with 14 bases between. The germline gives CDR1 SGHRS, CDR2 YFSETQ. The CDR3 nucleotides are TGCGCCAGCAGCCCAGGGCCAGGGTTCACTGAAGCTTTCTTT. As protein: CASSPGPGFTEAFF. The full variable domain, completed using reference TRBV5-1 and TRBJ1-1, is KAGVTQTPRYLIKTRGQQVTLSCSPISGHRSVSWYQQTPGQGLQFLFEYFSETQRNKGNFPGRFSGRQFSNSRSEMNVSTLELGDSALYLCASSPGPGFTEAFFGQGTRLTVV.

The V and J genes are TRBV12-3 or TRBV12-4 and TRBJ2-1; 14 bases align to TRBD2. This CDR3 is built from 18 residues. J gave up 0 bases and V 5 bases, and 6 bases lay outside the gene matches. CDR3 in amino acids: CASSGLAGGPSSYNEQFF. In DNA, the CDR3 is TGTGCCAGCAGTGGACTAGCGGGAGGACCGAGCTCCTACAATGAGCAGTTCTTC.

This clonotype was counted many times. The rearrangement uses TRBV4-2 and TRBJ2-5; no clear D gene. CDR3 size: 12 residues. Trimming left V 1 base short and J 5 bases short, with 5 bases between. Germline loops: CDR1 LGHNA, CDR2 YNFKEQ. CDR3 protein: CASSQGWETQYF. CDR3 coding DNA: TGTGCCAGCAGCCAAGGCTGGGAGACCCAGTACTTC.

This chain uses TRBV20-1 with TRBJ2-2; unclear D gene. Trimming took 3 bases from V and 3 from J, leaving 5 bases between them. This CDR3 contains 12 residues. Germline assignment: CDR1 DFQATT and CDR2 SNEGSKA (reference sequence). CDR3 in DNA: TGCAGTGCTAGTTTATACACCGGGGAGCTGTTTTTT. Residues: CSASLYTGELFF.

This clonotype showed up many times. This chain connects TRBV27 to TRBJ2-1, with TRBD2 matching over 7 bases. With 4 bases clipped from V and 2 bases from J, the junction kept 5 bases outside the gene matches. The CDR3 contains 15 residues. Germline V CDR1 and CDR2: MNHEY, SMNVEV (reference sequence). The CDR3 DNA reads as TGTGCCAGCAGTTACGTAGCGGGCCCCTACAATGAGCAGTTCTTC. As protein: CASSYVAGPYNEQFF.

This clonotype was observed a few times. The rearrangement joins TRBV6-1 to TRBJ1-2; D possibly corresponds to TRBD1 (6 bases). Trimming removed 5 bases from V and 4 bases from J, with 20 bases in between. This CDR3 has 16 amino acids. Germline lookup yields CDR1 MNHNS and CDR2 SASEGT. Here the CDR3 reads CASSPSLGGKSYGYTF. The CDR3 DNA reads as TGTGCCAGCAGTCCTTCTCTGGGGGGCAAGTCCTATGGCTACACCTTC.

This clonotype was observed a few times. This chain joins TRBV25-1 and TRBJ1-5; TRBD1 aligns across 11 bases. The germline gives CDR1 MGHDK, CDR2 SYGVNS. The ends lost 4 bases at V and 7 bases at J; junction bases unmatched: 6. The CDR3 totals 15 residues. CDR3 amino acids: CASSGTGGEEQPQHF. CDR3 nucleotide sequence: TGTGCCAGCAGTGGGACAGGGGGCGAAGAGCAGCCCCAGCATTTT.

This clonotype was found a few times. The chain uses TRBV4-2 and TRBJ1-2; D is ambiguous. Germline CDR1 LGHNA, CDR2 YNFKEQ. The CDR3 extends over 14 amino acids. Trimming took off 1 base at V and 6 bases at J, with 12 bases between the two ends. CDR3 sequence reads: CASSQGTRVDGYTF. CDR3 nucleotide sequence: TGTGCCAGCAGCCAAGGGACCCGGGTCGATGGCTACACCTTC.

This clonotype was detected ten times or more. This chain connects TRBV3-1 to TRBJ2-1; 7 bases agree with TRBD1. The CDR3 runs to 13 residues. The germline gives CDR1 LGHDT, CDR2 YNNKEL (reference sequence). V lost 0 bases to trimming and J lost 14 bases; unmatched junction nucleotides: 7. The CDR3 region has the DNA TGTGCCAGCAGCCAAGATCAGACAGGGACAGAGTTCTTC. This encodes CASSQDQTGTEFF.

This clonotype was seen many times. The CDR3 spells CSARPGTGWGNEQFF. In DNA, the CDR3 is TGCAGTGCTAGACCTGGGACAGGGTGGGGCAATGAGCAGTTCTTC. The V call is TRBV20-1, the J call TRBJ2-1, with TRBD1 matching 9 bases. There are 15 residues in the CDR3. Germline-derived CDR1 and CDR2 are DFQATT and SNEGSKA (reference sequence). V was pared by 2 bases and J by 6 bases, with 8 bases of the junction left unmatched.

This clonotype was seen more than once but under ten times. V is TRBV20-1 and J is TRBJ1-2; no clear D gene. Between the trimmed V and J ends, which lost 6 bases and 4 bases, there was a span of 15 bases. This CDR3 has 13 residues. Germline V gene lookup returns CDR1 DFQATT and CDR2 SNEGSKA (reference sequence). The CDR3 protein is CSARHVQLYGYTF. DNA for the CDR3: TGCAGTGCCCGACACGTTCAACTCTATGGCTACACCTTC.

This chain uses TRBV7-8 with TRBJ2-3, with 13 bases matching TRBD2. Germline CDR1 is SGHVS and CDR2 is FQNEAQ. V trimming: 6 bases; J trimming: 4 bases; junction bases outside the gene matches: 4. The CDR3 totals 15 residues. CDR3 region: CASSPGLAGADTQYF. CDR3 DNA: TGTGCCAGCAGTCCCGGACTAGCGGGAGCAGATACGCAGTATTTT.